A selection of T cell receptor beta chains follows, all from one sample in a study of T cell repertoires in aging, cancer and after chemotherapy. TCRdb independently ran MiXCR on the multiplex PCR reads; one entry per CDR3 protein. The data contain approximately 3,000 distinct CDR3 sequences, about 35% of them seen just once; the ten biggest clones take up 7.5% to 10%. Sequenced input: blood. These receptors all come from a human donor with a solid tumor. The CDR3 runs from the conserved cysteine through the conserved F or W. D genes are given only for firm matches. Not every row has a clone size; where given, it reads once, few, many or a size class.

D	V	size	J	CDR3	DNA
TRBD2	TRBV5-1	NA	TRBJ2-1	CASSTEAGGPYNEQFF	TGCGCCAGCAGCACCGAAGCGGGGGGGCCCTACAATGAGCAGTTCTTC
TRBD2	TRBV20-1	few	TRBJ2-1	CSASGGARMYNEQFF	TGCAGTGCTAGCGGGGGGGCCCGTATGTACAATGAGCAGTTCTTC
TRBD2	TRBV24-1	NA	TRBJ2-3	CANQPNFGQSVAGTREVDTQYF	TGTGCCAACCAACCCAACTTTGGACAGAGCGTGGCCGGGACTAGAGAAGTAGATACGCAGTATTTT
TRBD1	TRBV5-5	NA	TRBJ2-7	CASSRQGAKEQYF	TGTGCCAGCAGTCGACAGGGGGCGAAAGAGCAGTACTTC
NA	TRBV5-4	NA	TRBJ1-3	CASSRGAGNTIYF	TGTGCCAGCAGCAGAGGGGCTGGAAACACCATATATTTT
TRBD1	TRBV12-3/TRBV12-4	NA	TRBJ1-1	CASSSTSGGNTEAFF	TGTGCCAGCAGCTCCACCTCAGGGGGGAACACTGAAGCTTTCTTT
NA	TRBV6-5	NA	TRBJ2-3	CASSYMMGLSTDTQYF	TGTGCCAGCAGTTACATGATGGGACTTTCCACAGATACGCAGTATTTT
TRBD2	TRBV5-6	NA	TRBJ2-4	CASSGLAAGENIQYF	TGTGCCAGCAGCGGACTAGCGGCGGGGGAAAACATTCAGTACTTC
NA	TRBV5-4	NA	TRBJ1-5	CASSLAGINQPQHF	TGTGCCAGCAGCTTGGCAGGGATTAATCAGCCCCAGCATTTT
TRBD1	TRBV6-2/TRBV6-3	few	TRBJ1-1	CASRGQGMNTEAFF	TGTGCCAGCAGAGGACAGGGCATGAACACTGAAGCTTTCTTT
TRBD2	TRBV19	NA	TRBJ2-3	CASSTLAGGTDTQYF	TGTGCCAGTAGTACCCTAGCGGGGGGCACAGATACGCAGTATTTT
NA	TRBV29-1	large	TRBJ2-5	CSAAGLRGETQYF	TGCAGCGCCGCGGGCCTGAGGGGAGAGACCCAGTACTTC
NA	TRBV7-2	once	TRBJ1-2	CASNEQTGGGYTF	TGTGCCAGCAACGAACAGACAGGCGGGGGCTACACCTTC
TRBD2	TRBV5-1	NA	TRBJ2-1	CASTPGVGLAFHEQFF	TGCGCCAGCACCCCGGGCGTCGGACTAGCCTTCCATGAGCAGTTCTTC
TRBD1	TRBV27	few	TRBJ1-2	CASSSHRTGNGYTF	TGTGCCAGCAGTTCCCACAGGACAGGGAATGGCTACACCTTC
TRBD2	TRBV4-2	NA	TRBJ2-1	CASSHSTSGANNEQFF	TGTGCCAGCAGCCACTCGACTAGCGGGGCGAACAATGAGCAGTTCTTC
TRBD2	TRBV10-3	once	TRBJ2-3	CAISDPSGGKKDF	TGTGCCATCAGTGACCCTAGCGGGGGAAAGAAAGACTTT
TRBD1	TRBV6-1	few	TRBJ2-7	CASRSETGGFEQYF	TGTGCCAGCAGAAGCGAGACAGGGGGCTTTGAGCAGTACTTC
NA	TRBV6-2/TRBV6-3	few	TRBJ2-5	CASSRWGGETQYF	TGTGCCAGCAGCCGCTGGGGGGGCGAGACCCAGTACTTC
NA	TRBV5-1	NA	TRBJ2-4	CASSLTGGRNKNIQYF	TGCGCCAGCAGCTTAACTGGGGGGCGTAACAAAAACATTCAGTACTTC
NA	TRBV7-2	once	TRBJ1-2	CASSWGPGADSANYGYTF	TGTGCCAGCAGCTGGGGACCGGGAGCGGACAGCGCTAACTATGGCTACACCTTC
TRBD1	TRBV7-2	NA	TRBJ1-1	CASSFGTGLLNTEAFF	TGTGCCAGCAGCTTTGGGACAGGCCTTTTGAACACTGAAGCTTTCTTT
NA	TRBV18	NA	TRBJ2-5	CASSPSQGVGFQETQYF	TGTGCCAGCTCACCCTCTCAGGGCGTGGGGTTCCAAGAGACCCAGTACTTC
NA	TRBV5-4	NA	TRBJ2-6	CASSLQGCGANVLTF	TGTGCCAGCAGCTTGCAAGGGTGTGGGGCCAACGTCCTGACTTTC
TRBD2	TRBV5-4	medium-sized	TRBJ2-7	CASRRAGGSYEQYF	TGTGCCAGCAGGAGAGCGGGAGGGTCCTACGAGCAGTACTTC
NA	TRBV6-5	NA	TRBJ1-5	CASSANLGVSQPQHF	TGTGCCAGCAGCGCGAACCTGGGGGTAAGTCAGCCCCAGCATTTT
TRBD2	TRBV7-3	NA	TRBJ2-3	CASSLGRGLSGFLATDTQYF	TGTGCCAGCAGCTTGGGAAGGGGACTATCGGGTTTTTTGGCCACAGATACGCAGTATTTT
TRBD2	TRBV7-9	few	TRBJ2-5	CASSFLGLAGNPQETQYF	TGTGCCAGCAGCTTCTTGGGACTAGCGGGAAACCCCCAAGAGACCCAGTACTTC
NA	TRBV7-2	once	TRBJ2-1	CASSLWVVMGYNEQFF	TGTGCCAGCAGCTTATGGGTTGTCATGGGTTACAATGAGCAGTTCTTC
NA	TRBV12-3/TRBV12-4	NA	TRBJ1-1	CASSLRQDVTEAFF	TGTGCCAGCAGTCTCCGACAGGACGTAACTGAAGCTTTCTTT
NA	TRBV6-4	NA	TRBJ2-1	CASSVRDGTEQFF	TGTGCCAGCAGCGTCCGGGACGGGACTGAGCAGTTCTTC